This is a list of T cell receptor beta chains from one sample in a study of blood T cell repertoires in COVID-19. Profiled with immunoSEQ multiplex PCR; TCRdb holds only in-frame clones, not every one. Here the sample spans approximately 200,000 clones, around nine tenths being singletons. The sequenced sample consisted of peripheral blood. Receptor source: a man younger than 35 with active or convalescent COVID-19. The CDR3 runs from the conserved cysteine through the conserved F or W. D genes are given only for firm matches. Part of the rows lack a size; the others show once, few, many or a class for expanded clones.

CDR3nt: TGTGCCAGCAGCCTAGGGGCAGGGTCTGTTAGCTACACCTTC
CDR3aa: CASSLGAGSVSYTF
abundance: NA
d_gene: NA
j_gene: TRBJ1-2
v_gene: TRBV7-9

CDR3nt: TGTGCCAGCAGTTTACCCCCTGGACAGGGCTATGGCTACACCTTC
CDR3aa: CASSLPPGQGYGYTF
abundance: NA
d_gene: TRBD1
j_gene: TRBJ1-2
v_gene: TRBV28

CDR3nt: TGCGCCAGCAGCGAGCAAGGGCAGGGGGCGGCTGGAAACACCATATATTTT
CDR3aa: CASSEQGQGAAGNTIYF
abundance: NA
d_gene: TRBD1
j_gene: TRBJ1-3
v_gene: TRBV5-1

CDR3nt: TGTGCCAGCAGAAGGAGGGACAGCTTCTTCTCTGGGGCCAACGTCCTGACTTTC
CDR3aa: CASRRRDSFFSGANVLTF
abundance: once
d_gene: NA
j_gene: TRBJ2-6
v_gene: TRBV28

CDR3nt: TGTGCCAGCAGTGAATATGGGCGGGATTGGGATAACTACAATGAGCAGTTCTTC
CDR3aa: CASSEYGRDWDNYNEQFF
abundance: NA
d_gene: NA
j_gene: TRBJ2-1
v_gene: TRBV25-1

CDR3nt: TGTGCCAGCAGTTTGCCCGCGGCTGAAACTAGCAATCAGCCCCAGCATTTT
CDR3aa: CASSLPAAETSNQPQHF
abundance: few
d_gene: NA
j_gene: TRBJ1-5
v_gene: TRBV28

CDR3nt: TGTGCCTGGAGTCCCGTCAATGAGCAGTTCTTC
CDR3aa: CAWSPVNEQFF
abundance: few
d_gene: NA
j_gene: TRBJ2-1
v_gene: TRBV30

CDR3nt: TGTGCCAGCAGTCCACCGGGACAGCAGGTCTATGGCTACACCTTC
CDR3aa: CASSPPGQQVYGYTF
abundance: NA
d_gene: TRBD1
j_gene: TRBJ1-2
v_gene: TRBV28

CDR3nt: TGTGCCAGCAGAGGGGGCACAAATCAGCCCCAGCATTTT
CDR3aa: CASRGGTNQPQHF
abundance: NA
d_gene: TRBD1
j_gene: TRBJ1-5
v_gene: TRBV6-5

CDR3nt: TGTGCCAGCAGCCCGGGGCCGGGACAGGGTAATGAAAAACTGTTTTTT
CDR3aa: CASSPGPGQGNEKLFF
abundance: NA
d_gene: TRBD1
j_gene: TRBJ1-4
v_gene: TRBV7-9

CDR3nt: TGTGCCAGCAGCCGGGACACCACCGGGGAGCTGTTTTTT
CDR3aa: CASSRDTTGELFF
abundance: NA
d_gene: NA
j_gene: TRBJ2-2
v_gene: TRBV6-5

CDR3nt: TGTGCCAGCTCACCAATAAGCTCAGGCAGCGAGCAGTACTTC
CDR3aa: CASSPISSGSEQYF
abundance: NA
d_gene: NA
j_gene: TRBJ2-7
v_gene: TRBV18

CDR3nt: TGTGCCAGCAGCTCTAGCGCGCACTTGGCACAAGAGACCCAGTACTTC
CDR3aa: CASSSSAHLAQETQYF
abundance: many
d_gene: NA
j_gene: TRBJ2-5
v_gene: TRBV7-6

CDR3nt: TGTGCCAGCATTCTTGGACAGGGGGGGGATCAGCCCCAGCATTTT
CDR3aa: CASILGQGGDQPQHF
abundance: NA
d_gene: TRBD1
j_gene: TRBJ1-5
v_gene: TRBV6-5

CDR3nt: TGTGCCAGCTCCCCCGGAGTAGCCAAAAACATTCAGTACTTC
CDR3aa: CASSPGVAKNIQYF
abundance: NA
d_gene: NA
j_gene: TRBJ2-4
v_gene: TRBV18

CDR3nt: TGTGCCAGCAGCCCCCCGAGTATGAACTACGAGCAGTACTTC
CDR3aa: CASSPPSMNYEQYF
abundance: NA
d_gene: NA
j_gene: TRBJ2-7
v_gene: TRBV7-2

CDR3nt: TGTGCCAGCAGCCAAGCCCCGGGGTCGTACAATGAGCAGTTCTTC
CDR3aa: CASSQAPGSYNEQFF
abundance: once
d_gene: NA
j_gene: TRBJ2-1
v_gene: TRBV14

CDR3nt: TGTGCCAGCAGCTCCACTAGCGGGGCAAGCTCCTACAATGAGCAGTTCTTC
CDR3aa: CASSSTSGASSYNEQFF
abundance: NA
d_gene: TRBD2
j_gene: TRBJ2-1
v_gene: TRBV7-9

CDR3nt: TGTGCCAGTAGTCCACAACCGGGATCCTATAATTCACCCCTCCACTTT
CDR3aa: CASSPQPGSYNSPLHF
abundance: NA
d_gene: NA
j_gene: TRBJ1-6
v_gene: TRBV19

CDR3nt: TGTGCCAGCAGCCAGGGACTAGCAGGGTACGAGCAGTACTTC
CDR3aa: CASSQGLAGYEQYF
abundance: NA
d_gene: TRBD2
j_gene: TRBJ2-7
v_gene: TRBV7-2

CDR3nt: TGTGCCAGCAGCCGCCGGGACTCCAATCAGCCCCAGCATTTT
CDR3aa: CASSRRDSNQPQHF
abundance: NA
d_gene: NA
j_gene: TRBJ1-5
v_gene: TRBV3-1/TRBV3-2

CDR3nt: TGTGCCAGCAGCTTAACCGGGACAGGTGCGGGTGGGCAGTACTTC
CDR3aa: CASSLTGTGAGGQYF
abundance: NA
d_gene: TRBD1
j_gene: TRBJ2-7
v_gene: TRBV7-3

CDR3nt: TGCGCCAGCAGCCCAACAGGGGGTATTACCTACGAGCAGTACTTC
CDR3aa: CASSPTGGITYEQYF
abundance: NA
d_gene: TRBD1
j_gene: TRBJ2-7
v_gene: TRBV5-1

CDR3nt: TGTGCCAGCAGCCACGGGGAGGGCCGGACTGAAGCTTTCTTT
CDR3aa: CASSHGEGRTEAFF
abundance: NA
d_gene: NA
j_gene: TRBJ1-1
v_gene: TRBV5-6

CDR3nt: TGCGCCAGCAGCCTGCTAGCGGGGCAAGAGACCCAGTACTTC
CDR3aa: CASSLLAGQETQYF
abundance: NA
d_gene: TRBD2
j_gene: TRBJ2-5
v_gene: TRBV5-1

CDR3nt: TGTGCCAGCAGCTCCACCGAGTTATCGGGCTACACCTTC
CDR3aa: CASSSTELSGYTF
abundance: once
d_gene: NA
j_gene: TRBJ1-2
v_gene: TRBV5-5

CDR3nt: TGTGCCAGCAGTTTCCAGGGGAGCTCCTATAATTCACCCCTCCACTTT
CDR3aa: CASSFQGSSYNSPLHF
abundance: NA
d_gene: NA
j_gene: TRBJ1-6
v_gene: TRBV27

CDR3nt: TGTGCCAGCAGTGCCGGGACTAGCGGTTCTGAGCAGTTCTTC
CDR3aa: CASSAGTSGSEQFF
abundance: NA
d_gene: TRBD2
j_gene: TRBJ2-1
v_gene: TRBV6-4

CDR3nt: TGTGCCAGCAGCTTAGATCTCGAGGGAGGGCCCCAGCATTTT
CDR3aa: CASSLDLEGGPQHF
abundance: NA
d_gene: NA
j_gene: TRBJ1-5
v_gene: TRBV11-2

CDR3nt: TGTGCCAGCAGCCCGCCCCCGGCTAGCGGGAGGGCCTACGAGCAGTACTTC
CDR3aa: CASSPPPASGRAYEQYF
abundance: NA
d_gene: TRBD2
j_gene: TRBJ2-7
v_gene: TRBV3-1/TRBV3-2

CDR3nt: TGTGCCAGCAGCCCAATAACGGGGACACTCCGCAGCTACGAGCAGTACTTC
CDR3aa: CASSPITGTLRSYEQYF
abundance: NA
d_gene: NA
j_gene: TRBJ2-7
v_gene: TRBV3-1/TRBV3-2

CDR3nt: TGTGCCAGCAGCCAAGGTCGTCGATATGAGAATCAGCCCCAGCATTTT
CDR3aa: CASSQGRRYENQPQHF
abundance: NA
d_gene: NA
j_gene: TRBJ1-5
v_gene: TRBV14

CDR3nt: TGTGCCAGCAGCCGAACCGGGGTAATCGGCAGGGGTGGCAATCAGCCCCAGCATTTT
CDR3aa: CASSRTGVIGRGGNQPQHF
abundance: NA
d_gene: NA
j_gene: TRBJ1-5
v_gene: TRBV2

CDR3nt: TGTGCCAGCAGTTCTGAGGGGGCCGCAGATGAAAAACTGTTTTTT
CDR3aa: CASSSEGAADEKLFF
abundance: NA
d_gene: TRBD1
j_gene: TRBJ1-4
v_gene: TRBV28

CDR3nt: TGTGCCTGGACCGGTGGGAGAATCCAGAATGAAGCTTTCTTT
CDR3aa: CAWTGGRIQNEAFF
abundance: NA
d_gene: NA
j_gene: TRBJ1-1
v_gene: TRBV30

CDR3nt: TGTGCCAGCAGTGAAGGTTGGGCACTAGCCTACGAGCAGTACTTC
CDR3aa: CASSEGWALAYEQYF
abundance: NA
d_gene: NA
j_gene: TRBJ2-7
v_gene: TRBV2

CDR3nt: TGTGCCAGCAGCCCCCCCTGGGGGACAGTAGGGGAGCAGTACTTC
CDR3aa: CASSPPWGTVGEQYF
abundance: few
d_gene: TRBD1
j_gene: TRBJ2-7
v_gene: TRBV7-9

CDR3nt: TGTGCCTGGAGCGACGGTACAGGAAACAATGAGCAGTTCTTC
CDR3aa: CAWSDGTGNNEQFF
abundance: NA
d_gene: NA
j_gene: TRBJ2-1
v_gene: TRBV30

CDR3nt: TGTGCCAGCAGCCAATCATCATCCGGGGAGCTGTTTTTT
CDR3aa: CASSQSSSGELFF
abundance: NA
d_gene: NA
j_gene: TRBJ2-2
v_gene: TRBV14

CDR3nt: TGTGCCAGCAGTGTAAAGGGACCGGGGGCTGGAAACACCATATATTTT
CDR3aa: CASSVKGPGAGNTIYF
abundance: NA
d_gene: NA
j_gene: TRBJ1-3
v_gene: TRBV6-1

CDR3nt: TGTGCCAGCAGCGTAGTAGGACAGGGGGTATGGAATGAGCAGTTCTTC
CDR3aa: CASSVVGQGVWNEQFF
abundance: once
d_gene: TRBD1
j_gene: TRBJ2-1
v_gene: TRBV9

CDR3nt: TGTGCCAGCAGACAGGGGACAACCTACGAGCAGTACTTC
CDR3aa: CASRQGTTYEQYF
abundance: NA
d_gene: TRBD1
j_gene: TRBJ2-7
v_gene: TRBV27

CDR3nt: TGTGCCATCAGTGCGCGGACAGTTGATTCACCCCTCCACTTT
CDR3aa: CAISARTVDSPLHF
abundance: NA
d_gene: NA
j_gene: TRBJ1-6
v_gene: TRBV10-3

CDR3nt: TGTGCCAGCAGTTTATCCAGGAACACTGAAGCTTTCTTT
CDR3aa: CASSLSRNTEAFF
abundance: NA
d_gene: NA
j_gene: TRBJ1-1
v_gene: TRBV27

CDR3nt: TGTGCCAGCATCGACAGGGGGAATGGCTACACCTTC
CDR3aa: CASIDRGNGYTF
abundance: NA
d_gene: TRBD1
j_gene: TRBJ1-2
v_gene: TRBV28

CDR3nt: TGTGCCAGCAGCTTGGGCAGTCTCGAAGCTTTCTTT
CDR3aa: CASSLGSLEAFF
abundance: NA
d_gene: NA
j_gene: TRBJ1-1
v_gene: TRBV5-6

CDR3nt: TGTGCCAGCAGCTTAGGGACAGGGAACGATGGCTACACCTTC
CDR3aa: CASSLGTGNDGYTF
abundance: NA
d_gene: TRBD1
j_gene: TRBJ1-2
v_gene: TRBV11-2

CDR3nt: TGTGCCAGCAGGGTACAGGGCCCGGGCTACACCTTC
CDR3aa: CASRVQGPGYTF
abundance: NA
d_gene: NA
j_gene: TRBJ1-2
v_gene: TRBV6-5

CDR3nt: TGTGCCAGCAGCCAAGGTACAGGAGCCACAGATACGCAGTATTTT
CDR3aa: CASSQGTGATDTQYF
abundance: NA
d_gene: NA
j_gene: TRBJ2-3
v_gene: TRBV3-1/TRBV3-2

CDR3nt: TGTGCCAGCTCAACCCAGGGGGGCAATCAGCCCCAGCATTTT
CDR3aa: CASSTQGGNQPQHF
abundance: NA
d_gene: TRBD1
j_gene: TRBJ1-5
v_gene: TRBV18

CDR3nt: TGTGCCAGCAGTTATTGGGCCCTCTATGGCTACACCTTC
CDR3aa: CASSYWALYGYTF
abundance: few
d_gene: NA
j_gene: TRBJ1-2
v_gene: TRBV6-2/TRBV6-3

CDR3nt: TGTGCCTGGAACCCGGGACAGGGTTTCATCTACGAGCAGTACTTC
CDR3aa: CAWNPGQGFIYEQYF
abundance: NA
d_gene: TRBD1
j_gene: TRBJ2-7
v_gene: TRBV30

CDR3nt: TGTGCCTGGACCGGACGGCTAGCGGTCTACAATGAGCAGTTCTTC
CDR3aa: CAWTGRLAVYNEQFF
abundance: NA
d_gene: TRBD2
j_gene: TRBJ2-1
v_gene: TRBV30

CDR3nt: TGTGCCAGCACCGGAGTCCCTCCGGGACAGGGGGCGAAAGGGGCCAACGTCCTGACTTTC
CDR3aa: CASTGVPPGQGAKGANVLTF
abundance: NA
d_gene: TRBD1
j_gene: TRBJ2-6
v_gene: TRBV5-4

CDR3nt: TGCGCCAGCAGTGAGATCGGGGGGCCCGGTCGGGAGACCCAGTACTTC
CDR3aa: CASSEIGGPGRETQYF
abundance: NA
d_gene: NA
j_gene: TRBJ2-5
v_gene: TRBV10-1

CDR3nt: TGTGCCATCAGTGGTGGGACATTTCCGTCACCCCTCCACTTT
CDR3aa: CAISGGTFPSPLHF
abundance: NA
d_gene: NA
j_gene: TRBJ1-6
v_gene: TRBV10-3

CDR3nt: TGTGCCAGCAGCCCCTTCAGGGAGGGCACTGAAGCTTTCTTT
CDR3aa: CASSPFREGTEAFF
abundance: NA
d_gene: NA
j_gene: TRBJ1-1
v_gene: TRBV9

CDR3nt: TGTGCCACCAGCAGACCTAACCTGAATTCACCCCTCCACTTT
CDR3aa: CATSRPNLNSPLHF
abundance: NA
d_gene: NA
j_gene: TRBJ1-6
v_gene: TRBV15

CDR3nt: TGTGCCAGCAGCAACAGGGGGATGAACGAGCAGTACTTC
CDR3aa: CASSNRGMNEQYF
abundance: NA
d_gene: TRBD1
j_gene: TRBJ2-7
v_gene: TRBV5-5